This is a list of T cell receptor beta chains from one sample in a study of CD8+ T cells in alopecia areata. The method was immunoSEQ multiplex PCR; TCRdb's version includes in-frame clones alone and lacks a portion of them. Of 160,000 or so clones listed, under 60% are singletons. The source was CD8+ T cells sorted from blood, collected at week 0. These receptors were taken from a human donor with alopecia areata. The CDR3 runs from the conserved cysteine through the conserved F or W. A D gene is named only where the DNA matches it firmly. The size entry is marked missing in some rows and otherwise reads once, few, many or a size class.

D: -
size: -
J: TRBJ1-4
V: TRBV15
CDR3: CATRLRANEKLFF
DNA: TGTGCCACCAGGTTACGGGCTAATGAAAAACTGTTTTTT

D: -
size: -
J: TRBJ1-5
V: TRBV27
CDR3: CASSLGQGNQPQHF
DNA: TGTGCCAGCAGTTTAGGGCAGGGAAATCAGCCCCAGCATTTT

D: TRBD1
size: -
J: TRBJ2-7
V: TRBV5-1
CDR3: CASSTGTGYEQYF
DNA: TGCGCCAGCAGCACTGGGACAGGCTACGAGCAGTACTTC

D: TRBD1
size: once
J: TRBJ2-7
V: TRBV30
CDR3: CAWRGQGSYEQYF
DNA: TGTGCCTGGAGAGGACAGGGGAGCTACGAGCAGTACTTC

D: -
size: -
J: TRBJ2-7
V: TRBV29-1
CDR3: CSVEVSGPEQYF
DNA: TGCAGCGTTGAAGTTTCCGGCCCGGAGCAGTACTTC

D: -
size: -
J: TRBJ2-3
V: TRBV25-1
CDR3: CASSVDRSTDTQYF
DNA: TGTGCCAGCAGTGTGGACAGAAGCACAGATACGCAGTATTTT

D: TRBD1
size: few
J: TRBJ1-4
V: TRBV2
CDR3: CASSEVGTGDEKLFF
DNA: TGTGCCAGCAGTGAAGTTGGGACAGGGGATGAAAAACTGTTTTTT

D: -
size: -
J: TRBJ1-6
V: TRBV27
CDR3: CASTPGTVNSPLHF
DNA: TGTGCCAGCACCCCCGGGACTGTTAATTCACCCCTCCACTTT

D: TRBD1
size: few
J: TRBJ2-1
V: TRBV6-6
CDR3: CASSNEGAGGLNEQFF
DNA: TGTGCCAGCAGTAACGAGGGGGCAGGGGGCTTGAATGAGCAGTTCTTC

D: TRBD2
size: -
J: TRBJ2-5
V: TRBV7-8
CDR3: CASSERGGRETQYF
DNA: TGTGCCAGCAGCGAGCGGGGAGGCCGAGAGACCCAGTACTTC

D: -
size: -
J: TRBJ2-1
V: TRBV29-1
CDR3: CSVTGTAHEQFF
DNA: TGCAGCGTGACCGGGACCGCCCATGAGCAGTTCTTC

D: TRBD1
size: -
J: TRBJ1-1
V: TRBV5-1
CDR3: CASSGGQGMNTEAFF
DNA: TGCGCCAGCAGCGGAGGACAGGGAATGAACACTGAAGCTTTCTTT

D: TRBD1
size: -
J: TRBJ1-2
V: TRBV10-2
CDR3: CASSDRSGTGSGYTF
DNA: TGCGCCAGCAGTGATAGATCCGGGACAGGTTCCGGCTACACCTTC

D: -
size: few
J: TRBJ2-7
V: TRBV11-2
CDR3: CASSLEGEQYF
DNA: TGTGCCAGCAGCTTGGAGGGCGAGCAGTACTTC

D: -
size: -
J: TRBJ2-6
V: TRBV27
CDR3: CASSGSGANVLTF
DNA: TGTGCCAGCAGCGGCTCTGGGGCCAACGTCCTGACTTTC

D: -
size: -
J: TRBJ2-1
V: TRBV30
CDR3: CAWSVSGEQFF
DNA: TGTGCCTGGAGTGTCAGTGGAGAGCAGTTCTTC

D: -
size: -
J: TRBJ1-2
V: TRBV29-1
CDR3: CSVEGPEGGYTF
DNA: TGCAGCGTTGAAGGCCCGGAGGGCGGCTACACCTTC

D: -
size: -
J: TRBJ1-2
V: TRBV30
CDR3: CAWSEGIRYGYTF
DNA: TGTGCCTGGAGTGAGGGAATTCGGTATGGCTACACCTTC

D: -
size: -
J: TRBJ2-7
V: TRBV25-1
CDR3: CASSEASGAEQYF
DNA: TGTGCCAGCAGTGAAGCCTCGGGAGCCGAGCAGTACTTC

D: -
size: -
J: TRBJ2-6
V: TRBV1
CDR3: CTSSQRQGGVPSGANVLTF
DNA: TGCACCAGCAGCCAAAGACAGGGTGGCGTCCCTTCTGGGGCCAACGTCCTGACTTTC

D: -
size: -
J: TRBJ1-1
V: TRBV25-1
CDR3: CASRGPEAFF
DNA: TGTGCCAGCAGGGGACCTGAAGCTTTCTTT

D: -
size: few
J: TRBJ2-7
V: TRBV11-2
CDR3: CASSLNPGAGEQYF
DNA: TGTGCCAGCAGCTTAAACCCAGGTGCCGGGGAGCAGTACTTC

D: TRBD1
size: -
J: TRBJ2-2
V: TRBV30
CDR3: CAWTGGTGELFF
DNA: TGTGCCTGGACAGGGGGTACCGGGGAGCTGTTTTTT

D: -
size: -
J: TRBJ2-1
V: TRBV29-1
CDR3: CSVELDRMGFF
DNA: TGCAGCGTTGAACTTGACAGGATGGGGTTCTTC

D: -
size: -
J: TRBJ2-7
V: TRBV12-5
CDR3: CASLGGHSYEQYF
DNA: TGTGCTAGTTTGGGGGGGCACTCCTACGAGCAGTACTTC

D: -
size: few
J: TRBJ2-1
V: TRBV4-1
CDR3: CASSQGGSGVEQFF
DNA: TGCGCCAGCAGCCAAGGCGGGTCAGGGGTTGAGCAGTTCTTC

D: TRBD1
size: few
J: TRBJ2-7
V: TRBV30
CDR3: CACSPGQGSHYEQYF
DNA: TGTGCCTGCTCCCCGGGACAGGGGTCCCATTACGAGCAGTACTTC

D: -
size: -
J: TRBJ2-7
V: TRBV6-6
CDR3: CASTRDGTYEQYF
DNA: TGTGCCAGCACCCGGGACGGGACCTACGAGCAGTACTTC

D: TRBD2
size: -
J: TRBJ2-1
V: TRBV7-3
CDR3: CASSPSGGTTYNEQFF
DNA: TGTGCCAGCAGCCCCTCGGGAGGGACCACCTACAATGAGCAGTTCTTC

D: TRBD1
size: -
J: TRBJ2-1
V: TRBV5-1
CDR3: CASSWGTGIDEQFF
DNA: TGCGCCAGCAGCTGGGGGACAGGGATAGATGAGCAGTTCTTC

D: TRBD2
size: -
J: TRBJ2-1
V: TRBV27
CDR3: CASRDGLADLNEQFF
DNA: TGTGCCAGCAGGGACGGACTAGCTGACCTCAATGAGCAGTTCTTC

D: TRBD2
size: few
J: TRBJ2-3
V: TRBV7-2
CDR3: CASSRGGVDTQYF
DNA: TGTGCCAGCTCGCGGGGGGGCGTCGATACGCAGTATTTT

D: -
size: -
J: TRBJ2-7
V: TRBV11-2
CDR3: CASTSIGETYEQYF
DNA: TGTGCCAGCACCTCGATCGGGGAAACCTACGAGCAGTACTTC

D: TRBD1
size: -
J: TRBJ2-3
V: TRBV7-9
CDR3: CASSPRDRGSDTQYF
DNA: TGTGCCAGCAGCCCCCGGGACAGGGGATCAGATACGCAGTATTTT

D: -
size: -
J: TRBJ2-7
V: TRBV18
CDR3: CASSPYGTTSNEQYF
DNA: TGTGCCAGCTCACCTTACGGGACCACTTCGAACGAGCAGTACTTC

D: -
size: few
J: TRBJ2-5
V: TRBV27
CDR3: CASSSLSQETQYF
DNA: TGTGCCAGCAGTTCATTAAGCCAAGAGACCCAGTACTTC

D: TRBD2
size: once
J: TRBJ2-1
V: TRBV25-1
CDR3: CASSESGGAKEQFF
DNA: TGTGCCAGCAGTGAATCGGGGGGTGCTAAGGAGCAGTTCTTC

D: -
size: -
J: TRBJ2-3
V: TRBV7-8
CDR3: CASSQDPSSADTQYF
DNA: TGCGCCAGCAGCCAAGACCCTTCTTCCGCGGATACGCAGTATTTT

D: TRBD1
size: -
J: TRBJ1-2
V: TRBV6-5
CDR3: CASSYRQGRNYGYTF
DNA: TGTGCCAGCAGTTACAGACAGGGAAGAAACTATGGCTACACCTTC

D: -
size: -
J: TRBJ1-2
V: TRBV29-1
CDR3: CSVPNRENGYGYTF
DNA: TGCAGCGTTCCAAACAGGGAGAATGGGTATGGCTACACCTTC

D: -
size: -
J: TRBJ2-2
V: TRBV18
CDR3: CASSPPFETETSTGELFF
DNA: TGTGCCAGCTCACCACCGTTCGAAACGGAGACTTCCACCGGGGAGCTGTTTTTT

D: -
size: -
J: TRBJ1-2
V: TRBV29-1
CDR3: CSVEDLDRSYGYTF
DNA: TGCAGCGTTGAAGATCTTGACAGATCCTATGGCTACACCTTC

D: -
size: once
J: TRBJ2-7
V: TRBV2
CDR3: CASSEALGVPYEQYF
DNA: TGTGCCAGCAGTGAAGCGCTAGGGGTCCCCTACGAGCAGTACTTC

D: TRBD1
size: -
J: TRBJ1-1
V: TRBV30
CDR3: CAWAGDRETEAFF
DNA: TGTGCCTGGGCGGGGGACAGAGAGACTGAAGCTTTCTTT

D: TRBD2
size: -
J: TRBJ2-7
V: TRBV5-1
CDR3: CASSWEGPYEQYF
DNA: TGCGCCAGCAGCTGGGAGGGCCCCTACGAGCAGTACTTC

D: -
size: -
J: TRBJ2-4
V: TRBV5-6
CDR3: CASGGRNIQYF
DNA: TGTGCCAGCGGCGGCAGAAACATTCAGTACTTC

D: TRBD2
size: -
J: TRBJ2-7
V: TRBV13
CDR3: CASSSPGGGAGEQYF
DNA: TGTGCCAGCAGCTCCCCCGGCGGGGGGGCCGGGGAGCAGTACTTC

D: -
size: -
J: TRBJ1-2
V: TRBV10-3
CDR3: CAISEARDAMSYGYTF
DNA: TGTGCCATCAGTGAAGCCAGGGATGCGATGTCGTATGGCTACACCTTC

D: -
size: many
J: TRBJ2-1
V: TRBV7-8
CDR3: CASSLANEQFF
DNA: TGTGCCAGCAGCTTAGCAAATGAGCAGTTCTTC

D: -
size: few
J: TRBJ2-1
V: TRBV5-1
CDR3: CASSLGTGIGEQFF
DNA: TGCGCCAGCAGCTTGGGTACAGGGATCGGTGAGCAGTTCTTC